A selection of T cell receptor beta chains follows, all from one sample in a study of metastatic and nonmetastatic thyroid tumors. TCRdb re-called clones via MiXCR from the PCR reads. The sample has about 33,000 clones, over 15% seen once. The sequencing sample was made of blood. Source of these receptors: a female donor with papillary thyroid cancer or a benign thyroid nodule (not recorded which). Some clones in this sample may be carry-over from other donors' samples. CDR3s include the opening cysteine and the closing phenylalanine or tryptophan. The order of the fields is V gene, clone size, D gene, J gene, CDR3 protein, CDR3 DNA. The D gene is left open where the match is weak. Some rows have no size entry. The others give once, few or many, or a class for an expanded clone.

>TRBV5-6|many|.|TRBJ1-2
CASSSGPSGGYGYTF
TGTGCCAGCAGCTCCGGGCCCTCGGGAGGCTATGGCTACACCTTC
>TRBV5-4|many|TRBD2|TRBJ2-5
CASSPGGQETQYF
TGTGCCAGCAGCCCGGGAGGGCAAGAGACCCAGTACTTC
>TRBV20-1|few|.|TRBJ2-7
CSARGLRDYEQYF
TGCAGTGCTAGAGGGTTAAGGGACTACGAGCAGTACTTC
>TRBV6-1|.|TRBD2|TRBJ2-3
CATQAGGRTDTQYF
TGTGCCACACAAGCGGGAGGGCGTACAGATACGCAGTATTTT
>TRBV9|many|TRBD1|TRBJ1-1
CASSSRDRGGTEAFF
TGTGCCAGCAGCAGCCGGGACAGGGGAGGGACTGAAGCTTTCTTT
>TRBV9|many|.|TRBJ1-1
CASTQGVGTEAFF
TGTGCCAGCACTCAAGGGGTAGGAACTGAAGCTTTCTTT
>TRBV6-2/TRBV6-3|many|.|TRBJ1-2
CASSYGRYGYTF
TGTGCCAGCAGTTACGGACGGTATGGCTACACCTTC
>TRBV9|many|.|TRBJ2-7
CASSVGGAENYEQYF
TGTGCCAGCAGCGTAGGGGGGGCAGAGAACTACGAGCAGTACTTC
>TRBV20-1|.|TRBD1|TRBJ1-2
CSARWGQGYGYTF
TGCAGTGCCAGATGGGGACAGGGGTATGGCTACACCTTC
>TRBV20-1|many|TRBD1|TRBJ1-1
CSAGPDRDKNTEAFF
TGCAGTGCTGGGCCGGACAGGGATAAGAACACTGAAGCTTTCTTT
>TRBV6-1|few|.|TRBJ2-3
CASRKTLLGGDTQYF
TGTGCCAGCAGGAAGACCCTGCTTGGGGGGGATACGCAGTATTTT
>TRBV20-1|.|.|TRBJ2-1
CSALGAGDNEQFF
TGCAGTGCTTTGGGGGCAGGGGATAATGAGCAGTTCTTC
>TRBV12-3/TRBV12-4|many|TRBD2|TRBJ2-1
CASSFRTSGVFEQFF
TGTGCCAGCAGTTTCAGGACTAGCGGGGTTTTTGAGCAGTTCTTC
>TRBV6-1|medium-sized|.|TRBJ2-2
CASRENIGELFF
TGTGCCAGCAGGGAAAACATAGGGGAGCTGTTTTTT
>TRBV12-3/TRBV12-4|.|TRBD1|TRBJ1-2
CASSLLWTGEVYGYTF
TGTGCCAGCAGTTTATTGTGGACAGGGGAGGTCTATGGCTACACCTTC
>TRBV3-1|many|TRBD2|TRBJ2-7
CASSQMASGSYEQYF
TGTGCCAGCAGCCAAATGGCTAGCGGCTCCTACGAGCAGTACTTC
>TRBV3-1|many|.|TRBJ1-5
CASSQEQPQHF
TGTGCCAGCAGCCAAGAGCAGCCCCAGCATTTT
>TRBV28|many|.|TRBJ2-2
CASSKAWTGELFF
TGTGCCTCTTCGAAAGCGTGGACCGGGGAGCTGTTTTTT
>TRBV20-1|medium-sized|.|TRBJ2-7
CSARDQGGNYEQYF
TGCAGTGCTAGAGATCAAGGGGGGAACTACGAGCAGTACTTC
>TRBV4-2|many|TRBD1|TRBJ2-5
CASSQPDREETQYF
TGTGCCAGCAGCCAGCCAGACAGGGAAGAGACCCAGTACTTC
>TRBV5-1|.|TRBD1|TRBJ1-6
CASSRTGAYNSSLHF
TGCGCCAGCTCCAGGACAGGGGCGTATAATTCATCCCTCCACTTT
>TRBV6-1|few|TRBD1|TRBJ1-2
CASSTRDRGQGYGYTF
TGTGCCAGCAGCACCCGGGACAGGGGGCAGGGCTATGGCTACACCTTC
>TRBV18|many|.|TRBJ2-2
CASSPNYGSNTGELFF
TGTGCCAGCTCACCTAATTACGGGTCGAACACCGGGGAGCTGTTTTTT
>TRBV7-6|many|.|TRBJ1-3
CASSLAAGMGSGNTIYF
TGTGCCAGCAGCTTAGCAGCGGGGATGGGATCTGGAAACACCATATATTTT
>TRBV9|many|.|TRBJ2-1
CASSSARGTYNEQFF
TGTGCCAGCAGCTCAGCGCGGGGAACCTACAATGAGCAGTTCTTC
>TRBV2|many|.|TRBJ1-4
CASSDESQGGEKLFF
TGTGCCAGCAGTGACGAGTCCCAGGGAGGTGAAAAACTGTTTTTT
>TRBV7-6|.|TRBD1|TRBJ1-6
CTSSSQGARNSPLHF
TGTACCAGCAGCTCACAGGGGGCGCGAAATTCACCCCTCCACTTT
>TRBV29-1|many|TRBD1|TRBJ1-2
CSGGQGDYGYTF
TGCAGCGGAGGACAGGGCGACTATGGCTACACCTTC
>TRBV28|.|.|TRBJ2-3
CASSPPWYTQYF
TGTGCCAGCAGCCCCCCCTGGTATACGCAGTATTTT
>TRBV9|many|.|TRBJ2-7
CASSAPHVAAPYEQYF
TGTGCCAGCAGCGCACCCCACGTAGCGGCCCCCTACGAGCAGTACTTC
>TRBV30|many|.|TRBJ1-2
CAWRRSYGYTF
TGTGCCTGGAGGAGATCCTATGGCTACACCTTC
>TRBV7-8|many|.|TRBJ2-7
CASSLDREVDEQYF
TGTGCCAGCAGCCTCGACAGGGAGGTCGACGAGCAGTACTTC
>TRBV7-9|many|.|TRBJ2-5
CASSTDREWYF
TGTGCCAGCAGCACGGACCGCGAATGGTACTTC
>TRBV12-3/TRBV12-4|many|TRBD2|TRBJ2-3
CASSSSGGAPDTQYF
TGTGCCAGCAGCTCAAGCGGGGGGGCCCCAGATACGCAGTATTTT
>TRBV20-1|many|.|TRBJ1-4
CSASQTFATNEKLFF
TGCAGTGCTTCACAGACTTTTGCAACTAATGAAAAACTGTTTTTT
>TRBV3-1|many|.|TRBJ1-1
CASSPLTGQAGTEAFF
TGTGCCAGCAGCCCGTTGACAGGACAAGCCGGCACTGAAGCTTTCTTT
>TRBV5-1|many|TRBD1|TRBJ1-2
CASSQATPDRADGYTF
TGCGCCAGCAGCCAAGCCACCCCTGACAGGGCGGATGGCTACACCTTC
>TRBV5-6|few|TRBD1|TRBJ2-5
CASSLWTGQGAHGETQYF
TGTGCCAGCAGCTTGTGGACGGGACAGGGGGCGCACGGGGAGACCCAGTACTTC
>TRBV7-2|many|.|TRBJ2-5
CASSTPTLQETQYF
TGTGCCAGCAGCACACCGACCCTGCAAGAGACCCAGTACTTC
>TRBV12-3/TRBV12-4|many|TRBD1|TRBJ2-3
CASSTGTGRTSGTDTQYF
TGTGCCAGCAGCACTGGGACAGGGCGGACCTCGGGTACAGATACGCAGTATTTT
>TRBV2|many|.|TRBJ2-7
CASTLEGGGEQYF
TGTGCCAGCACCCTGGAGGGGGGAGGCGAGCAGTACTTC
>TRBV3-1|many|.|TRBJ2-7
CASSPMVSLSALFYEQYF
TGTGCCAGCAGCCCCATGGTTAGTCTCAGCGCCCTTTTCTACGAGCAGTACTTC
>TRBV7-6|many|.|TRBJ2-5
CASRRGQFSQETQYF
TGTGCCAGCAGAAGAGGACAGTTTTCCCAAGAGACCCAGTACTTC
>TRBV7-6|many|TRBD1|TRBJ2-5
CASSLVFPGQGQETQYF
TGTGCCAGCAGCTTAGTTTTTCCGGGACAGGGGCAAGAGACCCAGTACTTC
>TRBV6-2/TRBV6-3|many|TRBD1|TRBJ1-2
CASRAGTGYHHGYTF
TGTGCCAGCAGGGCCGGGACAGGGTATCATCATGGCTACACCTTC
>TRBV7-9|many|.|TRBJ2-3
CASSSGLQDTQYF
TGTGCCAGCTCTTCAGGGCTTCAAGATACGCAGTATTTT
>TRBV30|many|.|TRBJ1-1
CAWRPPTAHTEAFF
TGTGCCTGGAGGCCTCCGACAGCCCACACTGAAGCTTTCTTT
>TRBV20-1|.|.|TRBJ1-1
CSARDVGLNTESFF
TGCAGTGCTAGGGACGTAGGATTGAACACTGAATCTTTCTTT
>TRBV20-1|once|.|TRBJ2-7
CSASKPTSYEQYF
TGCAGTGCTAGTAAACCGACTAGCTACGAGCAGTACTTC
>TRBV28|medium-sized|.|TRBJ2-7
CASRRGITYEQYF
TGTGCCAGCAGACGCGGGATAACCTACGAGCAGTACTTC
>TRBV28|few|TRBD1|TRBJ1-5
CASRPIQGWVNNQNQHF
TGTGCCAGCAGGCCCATACAGGGGTGGGTTAACAATCAGAACCAGCATTTT
>TRBV12-5|few|.|TRBJ2-3
CASGLVLDGGGTDTQYF
TGTGCTAGTGGGTTGGTACTTGACGGAGGGGGCACAGATACGCAGTATTTT
>TRBV6-6|few|.|TRBJ1-2
CASSYKGNYGYNF
TGTGCCAGCAGTTATAAGGGCAACTATGGCTACAACTTC
>TRBV7-3|many|TRBD2|TRBJ2-3
CASRGEGTDTQYF
TGTGCCAGCAGGGGGGAGGGGACAGATACGCAGTATTTT
>TRBV9|.|.|TRBJ2-7
CASSVAGAGSYEQYF
TGTGCCAGCAGCGTAGCCGGGGCGGGGTCCTACGAGCAGTACTTC
>TRBV7-2|many|.|TRBJ2-5
CASSVQTGEETQYF
TGTGCCAGCAGCGTACAAACCGGGGAAGAGACCCAGTACTTC
>TRBV5-1|many|.|TRBJ1-6
CASSLFQGKNSPLHF
TGCGCCAGCAGCTTATTCCAGGGGAAAAATTCACCCCTCCACTTT
>TRBV30|many|.|TRBJ1-1
CAWSASHNTEAFF
TGTGCCTGGAGCGCGTCACATAACACTGAAGCTTTCTTT
>TRBV10-3|many|TRBD2|TRBJ2-1
CAIRRTSDGHEQFF
TGTGCCATCAGAAGGACTAGCGACGGTCATGAGCAGTTCTTC